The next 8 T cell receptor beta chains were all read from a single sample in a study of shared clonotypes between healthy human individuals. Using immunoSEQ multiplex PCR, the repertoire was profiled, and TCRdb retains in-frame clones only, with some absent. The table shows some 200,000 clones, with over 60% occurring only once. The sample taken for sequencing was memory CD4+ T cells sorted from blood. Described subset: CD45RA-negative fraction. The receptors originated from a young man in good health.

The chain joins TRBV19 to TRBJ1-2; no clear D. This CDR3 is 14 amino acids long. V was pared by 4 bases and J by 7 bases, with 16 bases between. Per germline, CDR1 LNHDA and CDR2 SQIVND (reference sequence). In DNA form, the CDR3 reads TGTGCCAGTAGTACCCCAGCGGGTCTTCGTGGCTACACCTTC. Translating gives CASSTPAGLRGYTF. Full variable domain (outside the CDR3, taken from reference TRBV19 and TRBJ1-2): DGGITQSPKYLFRKEGQNVTLSCEQNLNHDAMYWYRQDPGQGLRLIYYSQIVNDFQKGDIAEGYSVSREKKESFPLTVTSAQKNPTAFYLCASSTPAGLRGYTFGSGTRLTVV.

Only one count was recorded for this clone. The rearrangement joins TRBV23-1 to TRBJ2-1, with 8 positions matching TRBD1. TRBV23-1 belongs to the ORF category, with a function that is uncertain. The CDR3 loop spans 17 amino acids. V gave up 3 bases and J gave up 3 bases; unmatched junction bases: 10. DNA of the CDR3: TGCGCCAGCAGTCAGTTCCTTCCGGGACAGGACTACAATGAGCAGTTCTTC. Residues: CASSQFLPGQDYNEQFF.

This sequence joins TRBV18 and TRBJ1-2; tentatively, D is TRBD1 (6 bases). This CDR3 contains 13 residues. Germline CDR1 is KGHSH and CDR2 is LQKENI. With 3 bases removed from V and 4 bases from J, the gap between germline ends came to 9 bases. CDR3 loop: CASSPDSVYGYTF. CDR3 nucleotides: TGTGCCAGCTCACCGGACAGCGTCTATGGCTACACCTTC.

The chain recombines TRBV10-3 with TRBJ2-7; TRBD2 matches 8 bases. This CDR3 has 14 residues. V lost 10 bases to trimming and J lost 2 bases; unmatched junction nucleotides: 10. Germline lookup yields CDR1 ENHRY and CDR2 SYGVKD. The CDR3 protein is CATQQQRGPYEQYF. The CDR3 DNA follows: TGTGCCACACAACAACAGCGGGGGCCCTACGAGCAGTACTTC.

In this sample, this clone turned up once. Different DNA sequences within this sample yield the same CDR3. The CDR3 is CASRGLALSTDTQYF. The CDR3 coding sequence is TGTGCCAGCAGAGGACTAGCGCTTAGCACAGATACGCAGTATTTT. This chain joins TRBV2 and TRBJ2-3, with 9 nucleotides matching TRBD2. The germline CDR1 and CDR2 sequences are SNHLY and FYNNEI. The CDR3 has 15 amino acids. V was pared by 6 bases and J by 0 bases, with 4 bases of the junction left unmatched.

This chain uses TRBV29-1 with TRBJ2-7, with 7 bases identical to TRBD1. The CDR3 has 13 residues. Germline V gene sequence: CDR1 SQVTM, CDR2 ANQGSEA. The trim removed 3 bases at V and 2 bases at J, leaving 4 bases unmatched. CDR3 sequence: CSVERQGTYEQYF. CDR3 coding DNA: TGCAGCGTTGAGAGACAGGGTACCTACGAGCAGTACTTC.

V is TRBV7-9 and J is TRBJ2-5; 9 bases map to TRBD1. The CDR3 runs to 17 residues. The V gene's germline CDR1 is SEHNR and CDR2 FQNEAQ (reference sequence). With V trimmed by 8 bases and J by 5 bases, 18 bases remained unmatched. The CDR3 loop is CASLKGGDRDSGETQYF. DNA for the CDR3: TGTGCCAGCCTAAAGGGAGGGGACAGGGATTCCGGGGAGACCCAGTACTTC.

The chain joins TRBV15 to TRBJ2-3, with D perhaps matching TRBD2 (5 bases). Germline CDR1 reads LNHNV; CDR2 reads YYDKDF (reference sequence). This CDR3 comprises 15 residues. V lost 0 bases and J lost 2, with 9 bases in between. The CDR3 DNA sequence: TGTGCCACCAGCAGAGATCCCGGGGTCACAGATACGCAGTATTTT. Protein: CATSRDPGVTDTQYF.